These T cell receptor beta chains were read from a single sample in a study of molecular identifiers for immune sequencing clone quantification. TCRdb itself ran the PCR reads through MiXCR, one entry per CDR3 protein. The data contain more than 550,000 distinct CDR3 sequences, about 25% of them singletons. The sequencing sample was made of naive CD8+ T cells from blood, with Jurkat cell RNA spiked in. The origin of the receptors is a human donor in good health. Some libraries in this study had Jurkat cell RNA spiked in. The CDR3 runs from the conserved cysteine through the conserved F or W. D genes are given only for firm matches. A row's size may be missing; if present it is once, few, many or a size class.

CDR3 DNA,CDR3 protein,J gene,D gene,V gene,clone size
TGCGCCAGCAGCCAAGCGGGCAGGGCTGGCGATGAGCAGTTCTTC,CASSQAGRAGDEQFF,TRBJ2-1,.,TRBV4-3,.
TGTGCCAGCAGTTCAGCGGGGTCGAGTGAGCAGTTCTTC,CASSSAGSSEQFF,TRBJ2-1,TRBD2,TRBV12-3/TRBV12-4,.
TGTGCCAGCAGCTTAGCACAGAACTATGGCTCCCCCTTC,CASSLAQNYGSPF,TRBJ1-2,.,TRBV7-9,.
TGTGCCAGCAGTCTATATCTCCTGTCCCCCGACAGGGTGGATGGCTACACCTTC,CASSLYLLSPDRVDGYTF,TRBJ1-2,TRBD1,TRBV27,many
TGTGCCAGCAGTGAAGCGTTCGGGGGGCTAGATAACTATGGCTACACCTTC,CASSEAFGGLDNYGYTF,TRBJ1-2,.,TRBV2,few
TGCGCCAGCAGCCAGGCATGGGAGTCCTATGGCTACACCTTC,CASSQAWESYGYTF,TRBJ1-2,.,TRBV4-1,many
TGTGCCAGCAGCCCACCCCAAGAGACCCAGTACTTC,CASSPPQETQYF,TRBJ2-5,.,TRBV7-6,many
TGTGCCAGCAGCCACAACTACTTCGACAGGACGGACGGAAACACCATATATTTT,CASSHNYFDRTDGNTIYF,TRBJ1-3,.,TRBV7-9,.
TGTGCCAGCAGCTTGGTCGGGACGGACACCGGGGAGCTGTTTTTT,CASSLVGTDTGELFF,TRBJ2-2,.,TRBV5-5,.
TGTGCCAGTAGTCCCGGGACTAGGGCCATCCACGAGCAGTACTTC,CASSPGTRAIHEQYF,TRBJ2-7,TRBD2,TRBV19,many
TGCGCCGTGGCGGGGCTGAGGAATCAGCCCCAGCATTTT,CAVAGLRNQPQHF,TRBJ1-5,.,TRBV10-2,many
TGTGCCAGCAGCTCTACAGGGAGTGGCGAGCAGTACTTC,CASSSTGSGEQYF,TRBJ2-7,.,TRBV7-9,.
TGTGCCAGCAGCATTCACGGGGAGCTGTTTTTT,CASSIHGELFF,TRBJ2-2,.,TRBV9,many
TGTGCCAGCAGCTTAGAACTAGCGGGGGGGCCTACTCATGAGACCCAGTACTTC,CASSLELAGGPTHETQYF,TRBJ2-5,TRBD2,TRBV11-2,.
TGTGCCAGCAGGTTGGGGCAGGGTTACGACACTGAAGCTTTCTTT,CASRLGQGYDTEAFF,TRBJ1-1,.,TRBV5-4,.
TGTGCCAGCATAACAATATCCGGGACGGGCTACTACGAGCAGTACTTC,CASITISGTGYYEQYF,TRBJ2-7,.,TRBV2,.
TGTGCCAGCAGCCAACGAGGGGAGATTAGCGGCGCCTACGAGCAGTACTTC,CASSQRGEISGAYEQYF,TRBJ2-7,.,TRBV7-9,.
TGCGCCAGCAGCCCCGGGGCAGGGTCCACGGGTGAGCAGTTCTTC,CASSPGAGSTGEQFF,TRBJ2-1,.,TRBV4-3,few
TGCAGCGTTGAAGATCGGTTAGGACAGGGAAGGAGGGAGACCCAGTACTTC,CSVEDRLGQGRRETQYF,TRBJ2-5,TRBD1,TRBV29-1,many
TGTGCCAGCAGCCAAGGGATCAACAGTATTAATGAAAAACTGTTTTTT,CASSQGINSINEKLFF,TRBJ1-4,.,TRBV7-9,.
TGTGCCAGCACCTATTCCGGGTTCTCCTACGAGCAGTACTTC,CASTYSGFSYEQYF,TRBJ2-7,.,TRBV7-9,.
TGTGCCAGCAGCGGGGACCCTAAACTGTTTTTT,CASSGDPKLFF,TRBJ1-4,.,TRBV5-8,.
TGTGCCTGGAGTCACGGGTCGGGGACCCCAAATGAGCAGTTCTTC,CAWSHGSGTPNEQFF,TRBJ2-1,.,TRBV30,.
TGCAGTGCTCAGAGCCGGGACGGGCCCTACGAGCAGTACTTC,CSAQSRDGPYEQYF,TRBJ2-7,.,TRBV20-1,many
TGTGCCAGCAGCCCCGAATCATTATCAGGACAGGGTGATCCTGAAGCTTTCTTT,CASSPESLSGQGDPEAFF,TRBJ1-1,TRBD1,TRBV4-2,many
TGTGCCAGCAGTTTTGCGGGACAGGGGATAGATACGCAGTATTTT,CASSFAGQGIDTQYF,TRBJ2-3,TRBD1,TRBV12-3/TRBV12-4,many
TGTGCCAGCAGCTTAGGGGACCTCGGGGGCAATCAGCCCCAGCATTTT,CASSLGDLGGNQPQHF,TRBJ1-5,.,TRBV5-6,many
TGTGCCAGCAGTTACCGGAGGACTAGCGGGAGGTCGAATGAGCAGCTCTTC,CASSYRRTSGRSNEQLF,TRBJ2-1,TRBD2,TRBV6-2/TRBV6-3,.
TGTGCCAGCAGCTTAATCGGTGCCCGTCGGAGGGAGGACACAGATACGCAGTATTTT,CASSLIGARRREDTDTQYF,TRBJ2-3,.,TRBV7-6,many
TGTGCCATCAGTAGCTCCTACGAGCAGTACTTC,CAISSSYEQYF,TRBJ2-7,.,TRBV10-3,many
TGTGCCATCAGAAGACAGTCTTCGCAAGAGACCCAGTACTTC,CAIRRQSSQETQYF,TRBJ2-5,.,TRBV10-3,many
TGTGCCAGCAGCTTGTCCGGGAAACACATGAACACTGAAGCTTTCTTT,CASSLSGKHMNTEAFF,TRBJ1-1,.,TRBV13,.
TGTGCCAGCAGCTTATTTCTAGCGGCCCAAGAGACCCAGTACTTC,CASSLFLAAQETQYF,TRBJ2-5,TRBD2,TRBV11-2,few
TGCAGTGCTAGAGATCTGTGGGGCAGGGATAGCTCTGGGGCCAACGTCCTGACTTTC,CSARDLWGRDSSGANVLTF,TRBJ2-6,.,TRBV20-1,few
TGCAGCGTTCTCGGGGCTAGTAGCGAGCAGTACTTC,CSVLGASSEQYF,TRBJ2-7,.,TRBV29-1,many
TGTGCCAGCAGTTTGCTGTTTGGGGCGGGTGAAGCTTTCTTT,CASSLLFGAGEAFF,TRBJ1-1,.,TRBV12-3/TRBV12-4,few
TGTGCCAGCAGCTCAACAGGCACAGCTACGCAGTATTTT,CASSSTGTATQYF,TRBJ2-3,.,TRBV7-8,once